This T cell receptor (beta chain) came from a study of T cell responses to AZD1222 COVID-19 vaccine. As regards this clone: Its antigen is unidentified.

V gave up 4 bases and J gave up 4 bases, with 15 bases separating them. The CDR3 runs 15 residues. CDR1 SGHNT and CDR2 YYREEE come from the germline V gene (reference sequence). TCRdb's table, derived via immunoSEQ multiplex PCR, lists solely in-frame clones and lacks some. Altogether roughly 200,000 clones are present, about 93% being singletons, with the ten largest covering 1%. Regarding the study as a whole: Repertoire collection took place solely once the T cell response had peaked. Spike-specific TCRs gained breadth and depth after people received two AZD1222 doses. Donors were chiefly white British, with a greater number of females, and clonal diversity was perhaps underestimated. Only six or seven AZD1222 recipients were seropositive at baseline.

The specimen was peripheral blood, collected on day 0 of MenACWY control vaccination. This chain links TRBV5-4 with TRBJ2-4; D is perhaps TRBD1 (6 bases). This TCR came from an adult in good health. The CDR3 bases are TGTGCCAGCAGCCGGCTGGCAGGGGCAAAAAACATTCAGTACTTC. Translating gives CASSRLAGAKNIQYF. Looking up the rest from reference TRBV5-4 and TRBJ2-4 gives the full variable domain: ETGVTQSPTHLIKTRGQQVTLRCSSQSGHNTVSWYQQALGQGPQFIFQYYREEENGRGNFPPRFSGLQFPNYSSELNVNALELDDSALYLCASSRLAGAKNIQYFGAGTRLSVL.